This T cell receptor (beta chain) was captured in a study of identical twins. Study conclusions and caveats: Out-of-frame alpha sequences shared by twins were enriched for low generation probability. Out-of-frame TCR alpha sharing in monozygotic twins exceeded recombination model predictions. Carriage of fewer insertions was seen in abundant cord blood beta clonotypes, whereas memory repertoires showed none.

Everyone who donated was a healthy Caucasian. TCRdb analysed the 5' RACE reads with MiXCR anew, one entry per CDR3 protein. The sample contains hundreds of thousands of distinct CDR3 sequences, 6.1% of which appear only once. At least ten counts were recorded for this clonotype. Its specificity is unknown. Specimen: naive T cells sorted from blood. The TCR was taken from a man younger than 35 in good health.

The CDR3 sequence is CSVDGLAGNNEQFF. Here the CDR3 DNA reads TGCAGCGTCGACGGACTAGCGGGGAACAATGAGCAGTTCTTC. The chain carries TRBV29-1 and TRBJ2-1, with 12 bases that match TRBD2. Germline V CDR1 and CDR2: SQVTM, ANQGSEA. Trimming cost V 6 bases and J 5 bases; bases outside gene matches: 5. The CDR3 contains 14 residues.